This T cell receptor (beta chain) stems from a study of blood T cell repertoires in COVID-19. About the research overall: Collection of acute and convalescent COVID-19 samples took place in the United States, Italy and Spain. Nucleic acid was either cDNA or gDNA, and it came from T cells, B-cell-depleted T cells, or PBMCs.

Methods used by the authors: Reference gene primer amplification yielded estimated nucleated cell counts. Measured with immunoSEQ multiplex PCR; TCRdb has only the in-frame clones, and not every one. V and J calls and clone size come straight from that table; D and trimming were deduced from the DNA. In the table there are hundreds of thousands of clones, roughly 89% of which are singletons. The specimen sequenced was peripheral blood. The receptor comes from a woman in her 30s with active or convalescent COVID-19.

The DNA of the CDR3 is TGTGCCAGCAGTTACCTGCCTAGCGGACACTACGAGCAGTACTTC. Its protein is CASSYLPSGHYEQYF. The chain has TRBV6-5 and TRBJ2-7; TRBD2 matches 7 bases. Germline V CDR1 and CDR2: MNHEY, SVGAGI. V trimming: 2 bases; J trimming: 3 bases; junction bases outside the gene matches: 7. The CDR3 extends over 15 amino acids.